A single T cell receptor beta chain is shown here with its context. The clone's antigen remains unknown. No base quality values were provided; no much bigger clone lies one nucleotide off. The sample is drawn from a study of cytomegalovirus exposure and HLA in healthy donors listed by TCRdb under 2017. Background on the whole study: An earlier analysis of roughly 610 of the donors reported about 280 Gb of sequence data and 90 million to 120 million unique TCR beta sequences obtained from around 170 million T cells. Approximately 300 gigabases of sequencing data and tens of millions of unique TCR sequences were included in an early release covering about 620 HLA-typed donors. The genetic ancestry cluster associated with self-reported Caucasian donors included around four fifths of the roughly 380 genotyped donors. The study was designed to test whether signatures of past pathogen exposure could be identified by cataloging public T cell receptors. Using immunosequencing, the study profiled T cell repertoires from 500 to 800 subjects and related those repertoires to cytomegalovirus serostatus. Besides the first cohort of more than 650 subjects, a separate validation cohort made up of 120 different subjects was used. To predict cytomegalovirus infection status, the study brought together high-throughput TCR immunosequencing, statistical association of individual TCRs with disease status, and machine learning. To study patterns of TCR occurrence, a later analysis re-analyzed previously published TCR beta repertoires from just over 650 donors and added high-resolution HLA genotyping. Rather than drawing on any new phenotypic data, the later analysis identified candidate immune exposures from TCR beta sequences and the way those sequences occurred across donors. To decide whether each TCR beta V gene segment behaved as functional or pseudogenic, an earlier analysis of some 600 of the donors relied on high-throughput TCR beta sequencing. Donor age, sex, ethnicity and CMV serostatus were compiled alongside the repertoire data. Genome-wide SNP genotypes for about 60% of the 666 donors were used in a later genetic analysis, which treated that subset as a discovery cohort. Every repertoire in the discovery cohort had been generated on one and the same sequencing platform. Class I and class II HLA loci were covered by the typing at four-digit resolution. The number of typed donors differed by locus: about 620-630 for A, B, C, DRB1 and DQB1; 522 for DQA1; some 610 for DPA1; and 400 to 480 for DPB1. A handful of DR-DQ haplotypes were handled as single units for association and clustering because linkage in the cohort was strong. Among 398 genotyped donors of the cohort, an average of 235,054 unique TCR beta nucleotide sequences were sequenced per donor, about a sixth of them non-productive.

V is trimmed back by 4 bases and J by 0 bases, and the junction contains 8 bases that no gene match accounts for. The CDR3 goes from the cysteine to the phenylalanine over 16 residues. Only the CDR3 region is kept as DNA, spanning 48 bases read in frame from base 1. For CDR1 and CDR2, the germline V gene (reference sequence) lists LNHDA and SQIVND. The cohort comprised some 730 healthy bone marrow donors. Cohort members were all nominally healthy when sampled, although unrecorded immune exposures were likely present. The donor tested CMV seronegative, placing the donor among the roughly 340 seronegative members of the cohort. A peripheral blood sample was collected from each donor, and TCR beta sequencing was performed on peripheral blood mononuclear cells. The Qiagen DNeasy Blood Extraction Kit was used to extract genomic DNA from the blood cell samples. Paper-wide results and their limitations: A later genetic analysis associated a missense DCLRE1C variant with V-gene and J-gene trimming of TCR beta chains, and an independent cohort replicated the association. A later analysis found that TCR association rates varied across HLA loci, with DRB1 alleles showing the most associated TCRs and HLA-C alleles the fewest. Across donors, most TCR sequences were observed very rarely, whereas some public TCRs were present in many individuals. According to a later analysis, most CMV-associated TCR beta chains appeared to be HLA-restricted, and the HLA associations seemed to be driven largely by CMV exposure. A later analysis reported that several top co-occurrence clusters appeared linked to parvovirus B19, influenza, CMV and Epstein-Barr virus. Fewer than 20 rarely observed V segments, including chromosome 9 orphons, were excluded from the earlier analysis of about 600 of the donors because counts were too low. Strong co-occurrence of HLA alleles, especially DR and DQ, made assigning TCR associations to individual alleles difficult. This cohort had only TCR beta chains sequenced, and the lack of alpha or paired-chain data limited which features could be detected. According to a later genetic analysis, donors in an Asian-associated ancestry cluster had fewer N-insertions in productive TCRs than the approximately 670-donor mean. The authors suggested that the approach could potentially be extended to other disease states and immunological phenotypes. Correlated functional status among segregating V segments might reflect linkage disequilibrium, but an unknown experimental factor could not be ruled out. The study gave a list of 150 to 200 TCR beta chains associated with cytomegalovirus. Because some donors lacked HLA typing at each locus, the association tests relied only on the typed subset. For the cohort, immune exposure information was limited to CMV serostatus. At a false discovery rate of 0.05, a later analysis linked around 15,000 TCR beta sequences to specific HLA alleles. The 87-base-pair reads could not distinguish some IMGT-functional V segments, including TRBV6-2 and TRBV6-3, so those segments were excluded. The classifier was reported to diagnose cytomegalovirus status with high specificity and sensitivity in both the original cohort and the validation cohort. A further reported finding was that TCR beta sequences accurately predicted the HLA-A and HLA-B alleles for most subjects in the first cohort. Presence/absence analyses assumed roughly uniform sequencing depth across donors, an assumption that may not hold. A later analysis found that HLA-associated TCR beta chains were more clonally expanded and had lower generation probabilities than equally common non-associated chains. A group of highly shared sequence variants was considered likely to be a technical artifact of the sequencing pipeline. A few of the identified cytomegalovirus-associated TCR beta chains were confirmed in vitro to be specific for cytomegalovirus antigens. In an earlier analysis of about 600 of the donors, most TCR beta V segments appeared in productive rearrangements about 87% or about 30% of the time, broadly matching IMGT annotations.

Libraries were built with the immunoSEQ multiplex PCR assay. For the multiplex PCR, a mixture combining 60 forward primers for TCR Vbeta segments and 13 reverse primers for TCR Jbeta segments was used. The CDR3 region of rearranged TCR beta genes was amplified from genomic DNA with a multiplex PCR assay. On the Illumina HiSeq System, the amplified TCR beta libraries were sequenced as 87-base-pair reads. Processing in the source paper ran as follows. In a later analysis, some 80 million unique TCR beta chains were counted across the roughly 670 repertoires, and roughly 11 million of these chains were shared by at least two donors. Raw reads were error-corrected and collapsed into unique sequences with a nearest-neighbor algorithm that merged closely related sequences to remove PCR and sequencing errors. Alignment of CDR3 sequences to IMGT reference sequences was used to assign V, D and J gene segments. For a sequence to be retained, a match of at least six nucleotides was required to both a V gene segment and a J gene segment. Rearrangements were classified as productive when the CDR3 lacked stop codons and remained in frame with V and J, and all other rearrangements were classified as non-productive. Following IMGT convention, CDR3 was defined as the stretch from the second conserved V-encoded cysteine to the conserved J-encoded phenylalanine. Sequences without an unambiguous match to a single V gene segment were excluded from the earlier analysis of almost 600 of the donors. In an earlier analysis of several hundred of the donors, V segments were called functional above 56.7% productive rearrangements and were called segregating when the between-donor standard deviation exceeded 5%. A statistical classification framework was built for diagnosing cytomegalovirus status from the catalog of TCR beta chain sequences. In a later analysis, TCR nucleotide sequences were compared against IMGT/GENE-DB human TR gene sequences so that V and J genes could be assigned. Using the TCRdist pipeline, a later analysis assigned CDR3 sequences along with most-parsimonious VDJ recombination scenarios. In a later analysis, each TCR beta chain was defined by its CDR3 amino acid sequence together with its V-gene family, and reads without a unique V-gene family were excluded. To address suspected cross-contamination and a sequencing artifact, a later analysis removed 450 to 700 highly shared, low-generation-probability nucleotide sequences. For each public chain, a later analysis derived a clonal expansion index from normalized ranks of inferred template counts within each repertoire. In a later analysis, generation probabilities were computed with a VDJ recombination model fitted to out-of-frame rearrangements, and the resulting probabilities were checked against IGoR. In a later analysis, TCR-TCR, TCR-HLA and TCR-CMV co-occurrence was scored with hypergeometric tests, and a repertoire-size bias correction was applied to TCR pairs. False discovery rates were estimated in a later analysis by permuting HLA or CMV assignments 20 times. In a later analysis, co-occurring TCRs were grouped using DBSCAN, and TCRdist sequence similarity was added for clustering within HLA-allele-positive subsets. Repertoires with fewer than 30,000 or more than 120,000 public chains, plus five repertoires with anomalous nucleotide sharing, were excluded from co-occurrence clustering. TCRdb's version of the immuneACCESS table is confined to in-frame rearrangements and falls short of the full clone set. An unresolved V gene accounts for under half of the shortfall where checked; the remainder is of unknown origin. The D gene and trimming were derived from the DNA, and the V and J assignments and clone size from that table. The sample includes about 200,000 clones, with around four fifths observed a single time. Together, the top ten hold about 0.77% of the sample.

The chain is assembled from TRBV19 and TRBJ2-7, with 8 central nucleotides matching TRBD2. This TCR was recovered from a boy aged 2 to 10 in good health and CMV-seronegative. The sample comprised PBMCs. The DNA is TGTGCCAGTAGTACGGGAGCGGGGGCCTCCTCCTACGAGCAGTACTTC. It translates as CASSTGAGASSYEQYF.